This TCR beta chain was retrieved from a study of STAT5B mutations in CD4+ large granular lymphocyte leukemia. Regarding the study as a whole: Top patient clones used TRBV06 genes more often: 8/27 versus 2/35 in controls.

This was a survey-level run. The assay was immunoSEQ multiplex PCR, and TCRdb's table has in-frame clones only and misses some. The repertoire holds some 30,000 clones, with less than 80% as singletons. J gave up 0 bases and V 4 bases, and 6 bases lay outside the gene matches. This CDR3 has 16 residues. CDR1 SGHTA and CDR2 FQGNSA come from the germline V gene. This clone was counted a single time. Its antigen is unidentified. V is TRBV7-2 and J is TRBJ2-3; 8 nucleotides agree with TRBD1. Sequencing was performed on CD4+ T cells from blood buffy coats. The receptor was isolated from a human donor in good health. CDR3 in amino acids: CASSSNRGTSTDTQYF. DNA of the CDR3: TGTGCCAGCAGCTCAAACAGGGGGACTAGCACAGATACGCAGTATTTT.